This TCR beta chain was identified during a study of patients and donors after allogeneic stem cell transplantation (dated by TCRdb to about 2020). Trimming costs V 2 bases and J 6 bases, and their ends lie 14 bases apart. The CDR1 and CDR2 encoded by the germline V gene are SGHTA and FQGTGA. There are 15 amino acids in the CDR3, from cysteine to phenylalanine inclusive. Only CDR3 DNA remains: 45 bases, in frame from the first base. Of note for this clonotype: Its antigen remains unidentified. Base quality data are lacking; no much larger clone is found one base away.

The method behind the library was RT-PCR. The reads were generated on a NextSeq 550. TCRdb's own reprocessing of the public reads used fastp at Q25 and MiXCR and kept productive beta chains. Every distinct CDR3 protein forms one entry, paired with its most common genes and DNA. Counted in this sample were over 150,000 distinct CDR3 sequences; around two fifths of them appeared once. The ten largest clones represent about 35% of the sample. This clonotype was obtained from a human donor who was either an allogeneic HSCT recipient or a stem cell or donor lymphocyte infusion donor (not recorded which). It is not recorded whose cells these are; they may come from a transplant donor. Recombination joined TRBV7-3 with TRBJ2-1; TRBD2 is a weak D gene call, 6 bases matching. The source material was blood, either unsorted or a sorted T cell fraction (not recorded which). The base sequence is TGTGCCAGCAGCTTAGTGGCTAGCGTGAGCAATGAGCAGTTCTTC. Translated, this gives CASSLVASVSNEQFF.